Sequencing of this T cell receptor beta chain was carried out in a study of cytomegalovirus exposure and HLA in healthy donors. PCR employed 60 Vbeta and 13 Jbeta primers. The method was immunoSEQ multiplex PCR; TCRdb's version includes in-frame clones alone and lacks a portion of them. There are fewer than 150,000 clones in the sample; approximately 71% occur only once, and about 5.3% lies in the top ten. CDR3 size: 15 residues. V gave up 4 bases and J gave up 0 bases; unmatched junction bases: 5. CDR1 and CDR2 (germline): GTSNPN, SVGIG (reference sequence). The source of this sequence is a woman aged 50 to 60 in good health and CMV-seronegative. Specimen: PBMCs. This chain connects TRBV30 to TRBJ2-2; TRBD1 matches 7 bases. CDR3 amino acids: CAWNTGQANTGELFF. The CDR3 nucleotides are TGTGCCTGGAACACAGGACAGGCGAACACCGGGGAGCTGTTTTTT. Looking up the rest from reference TRBV30 and TRBJ2-2 gives the full variable domain: SQTIHQWPATLVQPVGSPLSLECTVEGTSNPNLYWYRQAAGRGLQLLFYSVGIGQISSEVPQNLSASRPQDRQFILSSKKLLLSDSGFYLCAWNTGQANTGELFFGEGSRLTVL.